The next 14 T cell receptor beta chains were all read from a single sample in a study of T-cell reconstitution after alpha-beta-depleted transplantation in children. The TCRbeta library incorporated unique molecular identifiers. TCRdb redid the calling of the PCR reads with MiXCR, one entry per CDR3 protein. The table has about 460,000 distinct CDR3 sequences, 10% to 12% seen once. Sample: PBMCs, mostly from graft donor cells, taken 180 days after TCRalphabeta/CD19-depleted stem cell transplant. The receptors come from a female patient between 2 and 10 years old who had a stem cell transplant for aplastic anemia, so the T cells may come from the graft donor.

This clonotype was counted only a few times. V is TRBV3-1 and J is TRBJ1-2; unclear D gene. With 0 bases removed from V and 8 bases from J, the gap between germline ends came to 7 bases. The CDR3 consists of 12 residues. Germline lookup yields CDR1 LGHDT and CDR2 YNNKEL (reference sequence). The CDR3 spells CASSQEPGGYTF. The CDR3 DNA sequence: TGTGCCAGCAGCCAAGAACCGGGCGGCTACACCTTC.

The sample holds many counts of this clonotype. V gene TRBV5-1 combines with J gene TRBJ2-2, with TRBD2 matching 12 bases. Per the germline V gene, CDR1 is SGHRS and CDR2 is YFSETQ. V lost 4 bases, J lost 6 bases, and 7 bases stayed unmatched. This CDR3 has 16 residues. In nucleotides, the CDR3 is TGCGCCAGCAGCGACCGACTAGCGGGAGAGGCCGGGGAGCTGTTTTTT. It yields the protein CASSDRLAGEAGELFF.

This clonotype has at least ten counts. V and J are TRBV20-1 and TRBJ2-5, with D perhaps given as TRBD1 or TRBD2 (5 bases each). This CDR3 comprises 13 residues. Trimming cost V 8 bases and J 4 bases, with 17 bases left between them. Germline V gene lookup returns CDR1 DFQATT and CDR2 SNEGSKA (reference sequence). CDR3 in amino acids: CSHNRDVGETQYF. CDR3 DNA sequence: TGCAGTCATAACCGGGACGTTGGAGAGACCCAGTACTTC.

This clonotype was counted ten times or more. The genes are TRBV20-1 and TRBJ1-1, with TRBD1 identical over 8 bases. The CDR3 is made up of 13 amino acids. The germline V gene has CDR1 DFQATT and CDR2 SNEGSKA (reference sequence). Losses at the gene ends were 1 base for V and 5 bases for J; bases not matched to a gene: 3. CDR3 amino acids: CSARGDRGTEAFF. CDR3 sequence (DNA): TGCAGTGCTAGAGGCGACAGGGGAACTGAAGCTTTCTTT.

The CDR3 coding sequence is TGTGCCACCAGCAGAGATCTGGGGAGGGTGACCCTCCACTTT. Its translation: CATSRDLGRVTLHF. The chain couples TRBV15 to TRBJ1-6; D not certain. V was clipped by 0 bases and J by 14 bases, with 14 bases between them. Germline V gives CDR1 LNHNV, CDR2 YYDKDF (reference sequence). The CDR3 sequence is 14 residues long.

The table lists this clonotype with a few counts. The V and J genes are TRBV20-1 and TRBJ2-2; 10 bases match TRBD2. Germline values: CDR1 DFQATT, CDR2 SNEGSKA (reference sequence). Trimming removed 0 bases from V and 4 bases from J; junction bases left unmatched: 14. The CDR3 runs to 19 residues. CDR3 sequence reads: CSARDGRASGSLGTGELFF. Written as DNA, the CDR3 is TGCAGTGCTAGAGATGGTCGGGCTAGCGGGAGTTTGGGCACCGGGGAGCTGTTTTTT.

The V and J genes are TRBV25-1 and TRBJ1-2, with D uncertain. Germline CDR1 MGHDK, CDR2 SYGVNS. CDR3 length: 13 amino acids. The V end lost 3 bases, the J end lost 0 bases, and 5 bases lay between the germline ends. CDR3 protein: CASSDQPNYGYTF. CDR3 sequence (DNA): TGTGCCAGCAGTGACCAACCTAACTATGGCTACACCTTC.

This clonotype has just a few counts. This chain links TRBV7-6 with TRBJ2-1; D might be TRBD2 (6 bases). V shed 5 bases and J shed 6 bases, with 17 bases lying between them. Germline V gene lookup returns CDR1 SGHVS and CDR2 FNYEAQ. The CDR3 length is 15 residues. CDR3 in amino acids: CASSPLKRAFNEQFF. The CDR3 DNA reads as TGTGCCAGCAGCCCCCTGAAGCGGGCTTTCAATGAGCAGTTCTTC. Complete variable domain (other parts from reference TRBV7-6 and TRBJ2-1): GAGVSQSPRYKVTKRGQDVALRCDPISGHVSLYWYRQALGQGPEFLTYFNYEAQQDKSGLPNDRFSAERPEGSISTLTIQRTEQRDSAMYRCASSPLKRAFNEQFFGPGTRLTVL.

The chain uses TRBV7-9 and TRBJ2-1; TRBD1 or TRBD2 may be the D gene (7 bases each). Trimming cost V 3 bases and J 9 bases, with 15 bases left between them. The CDR3 is made up of 14 amino acids. The germline V gene has CDR1 SEHNR and CDR2 FQNEAQ (reference sequence). This CDR3 reads CASSFGRGGGEQFF. The CDR3 region has the DNA TGTGCCAGCAGCTTCGGCAGGGGGGGGGGTGAGCAGTTCTTC.

Only a few counts were recorded for this clonotype. This chain connects TRBV19 to TRBJ2-5; 9 nucleotides match TRBD2. Germline CDR1 reads LNHDA; CDR2 reads SQIVND (reference sequence). The CDR3 has 15 amino acids. Trimming at V came to 6 bases and at J to 4 bases, leaving 9 bases not matched to a gene. CDR3 bases: TGTGCCAGTAGCCAAAGGGGACTAGCAGGAGAGACCCAGTACTTC. Amino acid sequence: CASSQRGLAGETQYF.

This clonotype showed up many times. J is TRBJ1-1 and V is TRBV5-5; possible D gene TRBD1, 6 bases. Trimming pared 5 bases from V and 0 bases from J, leaving 14 bases between. The CDR3 has 15 amino acids. CDR1 is SGHKS, CDR2 YYEKEE, per germline (reference sequence). The CDR3 reads CASSYRAPMNTEAFF. The CDR3 DNA sequence: TGTGCCAGCAGTTACAGGGCCCCCATGAACACTGAAGCTTTCTTT.

This clonotype was seen a few times. The chain recombines TRBV5-1 with TRBJ1-6; D is perhaps TRBD1 (6 bases). Looked up from germline, CDR1 is SGHRS and CDR2 is YFSETQ. V was shortened by 0 bases and J by 2 bases, with 15 bases between the two germline ends. This CDR3 is built from 18 residues. The CDR3: CASSLGPQGSTYNSPLHF. DNA for the CDR3: TGCGCCAGCAGCTTGGGGCCACAGGGCAGCACCTATAATTCACCCCTCCACTTT.

Only a few counts were recorded for this clonotype. The chain uses TRBV11-2 and TRBJ2-5, with 12 bases identical to TRBD1. V shed 11 bases, J shed 5 bases, and the junction held 6 bases outside the gene matches. Germline V CDR1 and CDR2: SGHAT, FQNNGV. The CDR3 length is 13 residues. The CDR3 loop is CASGTGGMETQYF. CDR3 coding DNA: TGTGCCTCCGGGACAGGGGGCATGGAGACCCAGTACTTC.

This clonotype showed up just a few times. The V call is TRBV28, the J call TRBJ2-7, with 7 bases aligning to TRBD2. The CDR3 sequence is 15 residues long. Germline assignment: CDR1 MDHEN and CDR2 SYDVKM. V was pared by 5 bases and J by 0 bases, with 7 bases of the junction left unmatched. CDR3 amino acids: CASSTPSGVSYEQYF. Written as DNA, the CDR3 is TGTGCCAGCAGTACCCCCAGCGGGGTCTCCTACGAGCAGTACTTC.